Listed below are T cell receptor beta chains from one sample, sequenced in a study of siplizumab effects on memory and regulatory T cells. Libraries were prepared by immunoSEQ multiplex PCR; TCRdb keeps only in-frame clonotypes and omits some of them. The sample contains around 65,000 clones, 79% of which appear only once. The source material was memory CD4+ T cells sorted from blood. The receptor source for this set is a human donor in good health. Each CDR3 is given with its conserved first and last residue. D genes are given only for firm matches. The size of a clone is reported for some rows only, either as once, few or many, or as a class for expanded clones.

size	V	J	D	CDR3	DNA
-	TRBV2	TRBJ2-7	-	CASSAMVGSYEQYF	TGTGCCAGCAGTGCCATGGTGGGCTCCTACGAGCAGTACTTC
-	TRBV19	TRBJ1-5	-	CASSITANQPQHF	TGTGCCAGTAGTATAACGGCAAATCAGCCCCAGCATTTT
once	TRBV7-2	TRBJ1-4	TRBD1	CASSLTGSQEKLFF	TGTGCCAGCAGCCTGACAGGGTCTCAAGAAAAACTGTTTTTT
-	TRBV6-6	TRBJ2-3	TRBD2	CASSSYLAGSTDTQYF	TGTGCCAGCAGTTCATACCTAGCGGGGTCCACAGATACGCAGTATTTT
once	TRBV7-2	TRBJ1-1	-	CASSLQNTEAFF	TGTGCCAGCAGCTTACAGAACACTGAAGCTTTCTTT
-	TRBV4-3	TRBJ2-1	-	CASSRGGHNEQFF	TGCGCCAGCAGCCGCGGGGGCCACAATGAGCAGTTCTTC
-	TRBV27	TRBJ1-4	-	CASAARRNEKLFF	TGTGCCAGCGCCGCCCGGAGAAATGAAAAACTGTTTTTT
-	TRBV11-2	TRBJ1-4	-	CASSLEGGLTNEKLFF	TGTGCCAGCAGCTTAGAGGGGGGGCTAACTAATGAAAAACTGTTTTTT
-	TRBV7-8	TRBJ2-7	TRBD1	CASSLSQGASEQYF	TGTGCCAGCAGCTTAAGCCAGGGGGCCAGCGAGCAGTACTTC
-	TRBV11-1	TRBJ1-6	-	CASSSGLNSPLHF	TGTGCCAGCAGCTCGGGCCTTAATTCACCCCTCCACTTT
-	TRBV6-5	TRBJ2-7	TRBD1	CASSYLTYRGYEQYF	TGTGCCAGCAGTTACTTGACTTACAGGGGCTACGAGCAGTACTTC
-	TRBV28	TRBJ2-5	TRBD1	CASSTGQSGVETQYF	TGTGCCAGCAGCACGGGACAGTCCGGTGTAGAGACCCAGTACTTC
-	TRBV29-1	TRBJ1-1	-	CSGGDTGLNTEAFF	TGCAGCGGAGGCGATACGGGATTGAACACTGAAGCTTTCTTT
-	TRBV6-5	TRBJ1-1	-	CASSYSLTEAFF	TGTGCCAGCAGTTACTCTCTTACTGAAGCTTTCTTT
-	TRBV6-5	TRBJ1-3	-	CASINGNTIYF	TGTGCCAGCATAAATGGAAACACCATATATTTT
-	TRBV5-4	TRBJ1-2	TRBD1	CASSFTTGGSYTF	TGTGCCAGCAGCTTCACCACAGGGGGCAGCTACACCTTC
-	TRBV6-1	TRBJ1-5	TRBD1	CASSEDRGDRVPRGPQHF	TGTGCCAGCAGTGAAGATAGGGGGGACAGGGTTCCCCGGGGGCCCCAGCATTTT
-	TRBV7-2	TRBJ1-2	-	CASSSDGRGYGYTF	TGTGCCAGCAGCTCGGACGGTAGGGGGTATGGCTACACCTTC
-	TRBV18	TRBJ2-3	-	CASSPQAFGTDTQYF	TGTGCCAGCTCACCCCAGGCATTTGGCACAGATACGCAGTATTTT
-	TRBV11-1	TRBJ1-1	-	CASQPPQRTMNTEAFF	TGTGCCAGCCAACCCCCCCAAAGGACTATGAACACTGAAGCTTTCTTT
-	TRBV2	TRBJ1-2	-	CASRAGQYGYTF	TGTGCCAGCAGGGCGGGGCAGTACGGCTACACCTTC
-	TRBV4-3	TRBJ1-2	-	CASSTLEGYGYTF	TGCGCCAGCAGCACACTGGAGGGCTATGGCTACACCTTC
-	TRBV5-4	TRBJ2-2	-	CASRRPEAGPNTGELFF	TGTGCCAGCAGGCGACCTGAGGCGGGGCCGAACACCGGGGAGCTGTTTTTT
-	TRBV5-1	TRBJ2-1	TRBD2	CASRLGQRGGPDEQFF	TGCGCCAGCAGGCTCGGACAGCGGGGGGGCCCCGATGAGCAGTTCTTC
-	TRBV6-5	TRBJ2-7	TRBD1	CASSRTQGAYEQYF	TGTGCCAGCAGTAGAACTCAGGGGGCCTACGAGCAGTACTTC
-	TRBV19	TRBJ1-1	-	CASIRTNTEAFF	TGTGCCAGTATTAGAACGAACACTGAAGCTTTCTTT
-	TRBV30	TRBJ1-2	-	CAHGRAGWGNYGYTF	TGTGCCCATGGAAGGGCAGGTTGGGGTAACTATGGCTACACCTTC
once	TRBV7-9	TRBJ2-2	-	CASSPRNFAGELFF	TGTGCCAGCAGCCCGAGAAATTTCGCCGGGGAGCTGTTTTTT
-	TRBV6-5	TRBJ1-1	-	CASRTLQSEAFF	TGTGCCAGCAGGACCCTACAAAGTGAAGCTTTCTTT
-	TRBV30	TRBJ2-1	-	CAWSVRDQQFF	TGTGCCTGGAGTGTAAGGGACCAGCAGTTCTTC
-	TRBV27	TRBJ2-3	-	CASRGGARSTDTQYF	TGTGCCAGCCGTGGGGGCGCCCGGAGTACAGATACGCAGTATTTT
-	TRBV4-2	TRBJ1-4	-	CASSPAPAEQEKLFF	TGTGCCAGCAGCCCCGCGCCGGCCGAACAAGAAAAACTGTTTTTT
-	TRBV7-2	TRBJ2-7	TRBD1	CASSRTGGFEQYF	TGTGCCAGCAGCCGGACAGGGGGGTTCGAGCAGTACTTC
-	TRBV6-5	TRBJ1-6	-	CASRGDFSNSPLHF	TGTGCCAGCAGGGGAGACTTCTCGAATTCACCCCTCCACTTT
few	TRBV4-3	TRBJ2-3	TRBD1	CASSQGTAGTGKDTQYF	TGCGCCAGCAGCCAAGGGACCGCCGGGACAGGGAAAGATACGCAGTATTTT
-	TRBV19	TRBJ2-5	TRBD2	CASSTPASGTSGGAVTQYF	TGTGCCAGTAGTACCCCAGCGTCCGGGACTAGCGGGGGGGCCGTGACCCAGTACTTC
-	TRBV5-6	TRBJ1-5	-	CASSRNQVGRGQPQHF	TGTGCCAGCAGCCGGAACCAGGTGGGGAGGGGTCAGCCCCAGCATTTT
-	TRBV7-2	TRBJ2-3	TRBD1	CASSPTGQAWDTQYF	TGTGCCAGCAGCCCCACCGGACAGGCTTGGGATACGCAGTATTTT
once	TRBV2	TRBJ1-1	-	CASSRDRYTEAFF	TGTGCCAGCAGTAGGGACCGCTACACTGAAGCTTTCTTT
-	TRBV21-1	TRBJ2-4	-	CASSKGRESPGTKNIQYF	TGTGCCAGCAGCAAGGGGCGGGAGTCCCCGGGAACCAAAAACATTCAGTACTTC
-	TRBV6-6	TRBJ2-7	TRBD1	CASSYARDSSYEQYF	TGTGCCAGCAGTTACGCTCGGGACAGCTCCTACGAGCAGTACTTC
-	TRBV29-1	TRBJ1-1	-	CSVSEGAAFF	TGCAGCGTCTCTGAGGGTGCAGCTTTCTTT
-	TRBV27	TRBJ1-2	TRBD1	CASTPHPNWTGGNYGYTF	TGTGCCAGCACCCCCCACCCCAATTGGACAGGGGGTAACTATGGCTACACCTTC
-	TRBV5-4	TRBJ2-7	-	CASSYGTGAYEQYF	TGTGCCAGCAGCTACGGGACGGGGGCATACGAGCAGTACTTC
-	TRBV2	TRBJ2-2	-	CASSEEIRNTGELFF	TGTGCCAGCAGCGAAGAGATCAGAAACACCGGGGAGCTGTTTTTT
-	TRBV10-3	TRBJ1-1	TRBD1	CAISAMDRVVTFF	TGTGCCATCAGTGCGATGGACAGGGTTGTCACTTTCTTT
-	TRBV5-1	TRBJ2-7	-	CASSLAAGEGTYEQYF	TGCGCCAGCAGCTTGGCGGCAGGGGAGGGGACCTACGAGCAGTACTTC
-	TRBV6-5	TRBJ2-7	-	CASSYSPGASYEQYF	TGTGCCAGCAGTTACTCCCCAGGGGCCTCCTACGAGCAGTACTTC
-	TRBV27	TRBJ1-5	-	CASSLSPRGGNQPQHF	TGTGCCAGCAGTTTATCCCCTCGCGGGGGCAATCAGCCCCAGCATTTT
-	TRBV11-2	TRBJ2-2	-	CASSRRFQDTGELFF	TGTGCCAGCAGCCGTCGGTTCCAGGACACCGGGGAGCTGTTTTTT
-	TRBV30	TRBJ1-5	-	CAWSVWRGRRGNQPQHF	TGTGCCTGGAGTGTATGGAGAGGAAGACGTGGCAATCAGCCCCAGCATTTT
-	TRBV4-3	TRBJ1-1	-	CASSQSLDRNTEAFF	TGCGCCAGCAGCCAATCACTCGACAGGAACACTGAAGCTTTCTTT
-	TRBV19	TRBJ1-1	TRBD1	CASSNRGQGAGRHTEAFF	TGTGCCAGTAGCAACCGAGGACAGGGGGCGGGTAGGCACACTGAAGCTTTCTTT
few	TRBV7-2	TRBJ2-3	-	CASSLESAGTSTDTQYF	TGTGCCAGCAGCTTAGAGAGTGCGGGGACTAGCACAGATACGCAGTATTTT